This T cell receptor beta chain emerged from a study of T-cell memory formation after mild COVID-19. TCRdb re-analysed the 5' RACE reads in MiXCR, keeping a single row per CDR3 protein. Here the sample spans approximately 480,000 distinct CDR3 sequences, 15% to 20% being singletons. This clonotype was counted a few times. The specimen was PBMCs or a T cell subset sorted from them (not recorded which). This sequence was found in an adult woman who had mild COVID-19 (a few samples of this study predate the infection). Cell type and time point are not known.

For the CDR3, the DNA is TGTGCCAGCAGCGTAGCAGCGGGATCTATCTATGAGCAGTTCTTC. Residues: CASSVAAGSIYEQFF. This chain joins TRBV9 and TRBJ2-1, with TRBD2 matching over 7 bases. Trimming removed 0 bases from V and 8 bases from J; junction bases left unmatched: 8. Germline-derived CDR1 and CDR2 are SGDLS and YYNGEE. The CDR3 spans 15 residues. Filled out from reference TRBV9 and TRBJ2-1, the complete variable domain reads DSGVTQTPKHLITATGQRVTLRCSPRSGDLSVYWYQQSLDQGLQFLIQYYNGEERAKGNILERFSAQQFPDLHSELNLSSLELGDSALYFCASSVAAGSIYEQFFGPGTRLTVL.